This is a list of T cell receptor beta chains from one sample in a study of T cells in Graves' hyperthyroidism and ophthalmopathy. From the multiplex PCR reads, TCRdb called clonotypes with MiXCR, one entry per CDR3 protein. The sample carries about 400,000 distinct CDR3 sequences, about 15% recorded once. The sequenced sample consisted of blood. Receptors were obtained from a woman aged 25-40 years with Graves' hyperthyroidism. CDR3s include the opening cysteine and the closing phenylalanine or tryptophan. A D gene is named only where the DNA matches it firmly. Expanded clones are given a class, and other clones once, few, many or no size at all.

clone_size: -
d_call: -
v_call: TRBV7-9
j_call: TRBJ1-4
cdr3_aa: CASSLGGSEKLFF
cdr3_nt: TGTGCCAGCAGCTTAGGCGGGTCTGAAAAACTGTTTTTT

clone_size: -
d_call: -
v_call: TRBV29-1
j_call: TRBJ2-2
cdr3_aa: CSVGPRVTGELFF
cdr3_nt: TGCAGCGTTGGGCCTCGAGTCACCGGGGAGCTGTTTTTT

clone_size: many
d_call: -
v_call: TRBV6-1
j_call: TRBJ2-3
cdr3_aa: CASSPLTGHPGVEGDTQYF
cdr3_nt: TGTGCCAGCAGTCCGTTAACGGGACACCCGGGGGTTGAGGGAGATACGCAGTATTTT

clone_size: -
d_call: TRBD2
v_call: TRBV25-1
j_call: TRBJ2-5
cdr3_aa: CASGKRDLAGTQYF
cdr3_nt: TGTGCCAGCGGGAAGCGGGACCTGGCTGGGACCCAGTACTTC

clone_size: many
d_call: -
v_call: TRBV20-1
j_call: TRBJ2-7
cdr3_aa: CSANRDDAYEQYF
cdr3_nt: TGCAGTGCTAACAGGGATGACGCCTACGAGCAGTACTTC

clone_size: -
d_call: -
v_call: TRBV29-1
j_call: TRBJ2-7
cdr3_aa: CSVEIQGQTYEQYF
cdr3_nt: TGCAGCGTTGAAATCCAAGGACAGACTTACGAGCAGTACTTC

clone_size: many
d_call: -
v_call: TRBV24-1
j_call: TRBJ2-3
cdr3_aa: CATTSHTDTQYF
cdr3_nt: TGTGCCACCACGTCGCACACAGATACGCAGTATTTT

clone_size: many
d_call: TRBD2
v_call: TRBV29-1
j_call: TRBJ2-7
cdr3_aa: CSVEVGGGRNYEQYF
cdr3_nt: TGCAGCGTTGAAGTCGGGGGGGGGCGGAACTACGAGCAGTACTTC

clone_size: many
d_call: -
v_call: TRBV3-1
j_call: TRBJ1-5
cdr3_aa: CASSQVSNQPQHF
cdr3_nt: TGTGCCAGCAGCCAAGTTAGCAATCAGCCCCAGCATTTT

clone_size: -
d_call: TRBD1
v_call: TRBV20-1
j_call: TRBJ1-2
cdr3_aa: CSASPGQGIGYTF
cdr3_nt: TGCAGTGCTAGTCCGGGACAGGGGATCGGCTACACCTTC

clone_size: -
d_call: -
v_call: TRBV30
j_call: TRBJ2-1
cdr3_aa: CAWSGGTGGWSSGSSVYNEQFF
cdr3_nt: TGTGCCTGGAGTGGGGGGACAGGGGGTTGGTCTAGCGGGAGCTCAGTCTACAATGAGCAGTTCTTC

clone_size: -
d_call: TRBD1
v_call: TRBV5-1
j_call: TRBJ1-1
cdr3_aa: CASRQQDRGQVEAFF
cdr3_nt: TGCGCCAGCAGACAACAGGACAGGGGGCAGGTTGAAGCTTTCTTT

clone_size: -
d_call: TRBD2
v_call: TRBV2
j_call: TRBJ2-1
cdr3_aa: CASSAGRVTYNEQFF
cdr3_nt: TGCGCCAGCAGTGCCGGGAGGGTCACCTACAATGAGCAGTTCTTC

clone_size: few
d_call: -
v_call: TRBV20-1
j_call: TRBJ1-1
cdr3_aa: CSAQLQGITEAFF
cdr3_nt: TGCAGTGCTCAACTTCAGGGGATCACTGAAGCTTTCTTT

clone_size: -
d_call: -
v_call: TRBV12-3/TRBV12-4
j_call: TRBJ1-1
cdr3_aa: CASSSTGHTEAFF
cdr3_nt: TGTGCCAGCAGCAGCACAGGGCACACTGAAGCTTTCTTT

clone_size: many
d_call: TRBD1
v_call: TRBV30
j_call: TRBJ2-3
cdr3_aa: CAWALGQGGNTQYF
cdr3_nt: TGTGCCTGGGCTTTGGGACAGGGAGGAAATACGCAGTATTTT

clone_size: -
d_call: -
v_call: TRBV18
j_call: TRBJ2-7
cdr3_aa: CASSPTGEYTYGQYF
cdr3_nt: TGTGCCAGCTCACCCACGGGGGAATACACCTACGGGCAGTACTTC

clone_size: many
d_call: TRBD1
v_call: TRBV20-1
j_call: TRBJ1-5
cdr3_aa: CSARDRVKQPQHF
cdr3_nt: TGCAGTGCTAGGGACAGGGTCAAACAGCCCCAGCATTTT

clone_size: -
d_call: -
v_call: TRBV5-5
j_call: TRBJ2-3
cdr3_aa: CASRRESSTDTQYF
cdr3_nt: TGTGCCAGCAGAAGGGAGTCATCCACAGATACGCAGTATTTT

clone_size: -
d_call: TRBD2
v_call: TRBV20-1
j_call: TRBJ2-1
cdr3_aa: CSAKAGGSYNEQFF
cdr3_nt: TGCAGTGCCAAAGCGGGGGGATCCTACAATGAGCAGTTCTTC

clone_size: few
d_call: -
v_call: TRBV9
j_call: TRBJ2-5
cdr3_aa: CASSAASGGQWETQYF
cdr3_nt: TGTGCCAGCAGCGCGGCCTCCGGGGGCCAGTGGGAGACCCAGTACTTC

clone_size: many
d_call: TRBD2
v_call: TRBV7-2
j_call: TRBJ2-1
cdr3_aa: CASNLDSAGTNNEQFF
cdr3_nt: TGTGCCAGCAACCTGGATAGCGCCGGGACTAACAATGAGCAGTTCTTC

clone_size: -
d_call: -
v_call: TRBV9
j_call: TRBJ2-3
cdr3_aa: CASSVQAVAIGTDTQYF
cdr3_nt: TGTGCCAGCAGCGTACAGGCGGTAGCAATAGGTACAGATACGCAGTATTTT

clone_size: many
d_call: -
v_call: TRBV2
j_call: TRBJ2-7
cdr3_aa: CASSLSGRVYEQYF
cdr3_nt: TGTGCCAGCAGTTTATCGGGCAGGGTCTACGAGCAGTACTTC

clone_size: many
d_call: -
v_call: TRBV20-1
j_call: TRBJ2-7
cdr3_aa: CSASRSTYEQYF
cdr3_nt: TGCAGTGCTAGCAGGTCCACCTACGAGCAGTACTTC

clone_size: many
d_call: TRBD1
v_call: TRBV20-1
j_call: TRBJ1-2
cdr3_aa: CSAKDPSITGGTGYTF
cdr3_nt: TGCAGTGCTAAGGACCCATCTATCACAGGGGGCACTGGCTACACCTTC

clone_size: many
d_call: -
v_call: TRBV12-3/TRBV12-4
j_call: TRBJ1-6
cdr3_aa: CASSWRWGRGGGYNSPLHF
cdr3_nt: TGTGCCAGCAGCTGGCGCTGGGGCCGGGGAGGGGGATATAATTCACCCCTCCACTTT

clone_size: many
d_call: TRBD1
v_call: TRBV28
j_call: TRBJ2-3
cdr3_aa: CASRSNRGITDTQYF
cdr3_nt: TGTGCCAGCAGATCCAACAGGGGTATCACAGATACGCAGTATTTT

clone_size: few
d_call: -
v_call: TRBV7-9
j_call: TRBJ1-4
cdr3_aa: CASSLVGGGRQEKLFF
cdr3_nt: TGTGCCAGCAGCTTAGTCGGAGGGGGGCGCCAGGAAAAACTGTTTTTT

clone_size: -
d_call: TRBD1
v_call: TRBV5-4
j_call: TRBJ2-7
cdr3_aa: CASSLDRGSNEQYF
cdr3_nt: TGTGCCAGCAGCTTGGACAGGGGGAGCAACGAGCAGTACTTC

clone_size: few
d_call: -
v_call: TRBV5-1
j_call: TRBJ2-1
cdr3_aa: CASRSQVSYNEQFF
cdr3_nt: TGCGCCAGCAGGTCGCAAGTCTCCTACAATGAGCAGTTCTTC

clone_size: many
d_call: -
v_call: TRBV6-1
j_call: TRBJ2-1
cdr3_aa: CASVLDSYNEQFF
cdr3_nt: TGTGCCAGCGTTTTAGACTCCTACAATGAGCAGTTCTTC

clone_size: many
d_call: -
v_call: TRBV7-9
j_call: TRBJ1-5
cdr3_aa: CASGEGNQPQHF
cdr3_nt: TGTGCCAGCGGGGAGGGCAATCAGCCCCAGCATTTT

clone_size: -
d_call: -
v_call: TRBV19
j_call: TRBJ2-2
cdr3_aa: CASSIAGIGTGELFF
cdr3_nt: TGTGCCAGTAGTATAGCGGGAATCGGTACCGGGGAGCTGTTTTTT

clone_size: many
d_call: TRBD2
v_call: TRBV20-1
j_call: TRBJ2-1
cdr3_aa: CSARTLGTSGSSYNEQFF
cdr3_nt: TGCAGTGCGAGGACCTTGGGGACTAGCGGTAGCTCCTACAATGAGCAGTTCTTC

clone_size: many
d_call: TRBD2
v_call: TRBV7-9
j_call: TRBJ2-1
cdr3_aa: CASSDRSGTYNEQFF
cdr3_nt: TGTGCCAGCAGCGACCGTAGCGGGACCTACAATGAGCAGTTCTTC

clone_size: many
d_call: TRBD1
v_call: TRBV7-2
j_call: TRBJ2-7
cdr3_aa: CASSRQGLQQYF
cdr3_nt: TGTGCCAGCAGCAGACAGGGTTTGCAGCAGTACTTC

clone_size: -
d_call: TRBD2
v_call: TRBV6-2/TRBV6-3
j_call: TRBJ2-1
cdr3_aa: CANSYAGVGYNEQFF
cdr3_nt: TGTGCCAACAGTTACGCGGGAGTTGGCTACAATGAGCAGTTCTTC

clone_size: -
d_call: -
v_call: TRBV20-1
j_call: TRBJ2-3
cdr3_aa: CSARAHPSSGTDTQYF
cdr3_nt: TGCAGTGCTAGGGCTCATCCGTCTAGCGGCACAGATACGCAGTATTTT

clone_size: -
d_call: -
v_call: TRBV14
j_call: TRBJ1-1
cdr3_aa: CASSQVYGTTEAFF
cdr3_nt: TGTGCCAGCAGCCAAGTTTACGGGACCACTGAAGCTTTCTTT

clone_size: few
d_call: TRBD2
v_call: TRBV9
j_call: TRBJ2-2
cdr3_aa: CASSLTSGGNTGELFF
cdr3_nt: TGTGCCAGCAGTTTGACTAGCGGGGGGAACACCGGGGAGCTGTTTTTT

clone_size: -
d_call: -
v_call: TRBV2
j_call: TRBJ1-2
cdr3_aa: CASREQGRDYGYTF
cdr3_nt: TGTGCCAGCAGGGAACAGGGTAGGGACTATGGCTACACCTTC

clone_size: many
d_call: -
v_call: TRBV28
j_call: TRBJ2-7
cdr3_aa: CASSFGVNYEQYF
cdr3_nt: TGTGCCAGCAGTTTTGGGGTGAACTACGAGCAGTACTTC

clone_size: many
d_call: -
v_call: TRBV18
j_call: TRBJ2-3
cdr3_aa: CASSQALRDTQYF
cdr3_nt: TGTGCCAGCTCACAGGCTCTTCGGGATACGCAGTATTTT

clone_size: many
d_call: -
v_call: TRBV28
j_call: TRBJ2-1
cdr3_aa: CASTPRGAADNEQFF
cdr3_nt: TGTGCCAGCACTCCCCGCGGGGCCGCCGACAATGAGCAGTTCTTC

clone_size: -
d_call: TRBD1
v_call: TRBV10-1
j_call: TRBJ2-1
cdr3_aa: CASSKTGTAKAYEQFF
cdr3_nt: TGCGCCAGCAGCAAAACCGGGACAGCTAAGGCCTATGAGCAGTTCTTC

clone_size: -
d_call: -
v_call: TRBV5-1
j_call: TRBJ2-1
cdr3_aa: CASSLLTGQGEQFF
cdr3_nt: TGCGCCAGCAGCTTGTTAACGGGGCAGGGTGAGCAGTTCTTC

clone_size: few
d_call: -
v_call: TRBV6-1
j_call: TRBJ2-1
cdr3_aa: CDSRCGDCGDNEQFF
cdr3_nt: TGTGATAGCCGGTGCGGGGACTGTGGGGACAATGAGCAGTTCTTC

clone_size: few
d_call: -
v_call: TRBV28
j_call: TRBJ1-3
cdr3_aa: CASSPGRSSGSTIYF
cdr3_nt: TGTGCCAGCAGCCCTGGACGGAGCTCTGGAAGCACCATATATTTT

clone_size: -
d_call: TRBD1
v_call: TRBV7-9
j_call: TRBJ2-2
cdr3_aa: CASHPTGGNTGKLFF
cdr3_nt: TGTGCCAGCCATCCGACAGGGGGCAACACCGGGAAGCTGTTTTTT